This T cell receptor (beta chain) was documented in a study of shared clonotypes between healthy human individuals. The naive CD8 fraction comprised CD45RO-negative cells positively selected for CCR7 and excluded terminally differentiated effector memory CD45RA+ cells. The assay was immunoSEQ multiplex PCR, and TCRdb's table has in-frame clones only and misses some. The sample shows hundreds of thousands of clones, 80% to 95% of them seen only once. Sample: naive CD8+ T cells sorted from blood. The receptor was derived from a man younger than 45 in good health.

CDR3 residues: CASSLGLGAGFAYEQYF. In DNA, the CDR3 is TGTGCCAGCAGCTTGGGACTGGGGGCAGGGTTCGCCTACGAGCAGTACTTC. V is TRBV5-4 and J is TRBJ2-7, with a possible D match to TRBD1 (6 bases). Germline V gives CDR1 SGHNT, CDR2 YYREEE (reference sequence). The length of the CDR3 is 17 residues. V gave up 0 bases and J gave up 2 bases, with 18 bases separating them.